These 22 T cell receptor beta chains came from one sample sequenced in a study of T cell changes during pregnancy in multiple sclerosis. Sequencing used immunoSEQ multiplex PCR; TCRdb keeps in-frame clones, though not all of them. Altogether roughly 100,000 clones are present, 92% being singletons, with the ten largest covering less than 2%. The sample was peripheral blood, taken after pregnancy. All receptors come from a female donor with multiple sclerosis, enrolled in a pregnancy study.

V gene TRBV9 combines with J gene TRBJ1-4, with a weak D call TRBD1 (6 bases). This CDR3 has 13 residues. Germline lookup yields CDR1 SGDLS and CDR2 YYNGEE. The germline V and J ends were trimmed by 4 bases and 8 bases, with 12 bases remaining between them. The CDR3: CASSMGAWEKLFF. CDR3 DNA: TGTGCCAGCAGCATGGGGGCGTGGGAAAAACTGTTTTTT.

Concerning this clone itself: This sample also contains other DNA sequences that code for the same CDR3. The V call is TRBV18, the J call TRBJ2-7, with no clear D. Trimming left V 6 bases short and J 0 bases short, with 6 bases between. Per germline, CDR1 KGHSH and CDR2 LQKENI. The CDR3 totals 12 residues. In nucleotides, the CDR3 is TGTGCCAGCTCCCCTAACTCCTACGAGCAGTACTTC. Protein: CASSPNSYEQYF.

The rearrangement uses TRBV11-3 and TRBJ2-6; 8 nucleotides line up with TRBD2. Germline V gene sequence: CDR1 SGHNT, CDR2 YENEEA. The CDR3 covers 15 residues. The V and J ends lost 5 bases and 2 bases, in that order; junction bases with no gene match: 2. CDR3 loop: CASSPGGAGANVLTF. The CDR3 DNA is TGTGCCAGCAGCCCCGGGGGGGCTGGGGCCAACGTCCTGACTTTC.

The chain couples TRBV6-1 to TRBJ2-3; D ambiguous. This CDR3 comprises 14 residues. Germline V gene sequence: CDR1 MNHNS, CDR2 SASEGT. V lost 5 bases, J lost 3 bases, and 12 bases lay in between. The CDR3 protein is CASSRSGVTDTQYF. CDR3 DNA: TGTGCCAGCAGTCGCTCGGGTGTGACAGATACGCAGTATTTT.

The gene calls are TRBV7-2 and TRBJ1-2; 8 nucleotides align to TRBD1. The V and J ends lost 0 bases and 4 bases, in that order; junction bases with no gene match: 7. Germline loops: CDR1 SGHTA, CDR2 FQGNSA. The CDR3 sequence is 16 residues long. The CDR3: CASSLALDRGPYGYTF. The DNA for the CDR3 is TGTGCCAGCAGCTTAGCGCTAGACAGGGGCCCCTATGGCTACACCTTC.

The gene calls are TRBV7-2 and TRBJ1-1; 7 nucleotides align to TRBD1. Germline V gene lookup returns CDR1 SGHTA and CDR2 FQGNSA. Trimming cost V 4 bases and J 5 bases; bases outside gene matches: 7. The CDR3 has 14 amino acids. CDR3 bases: TGTGCCAGCAGCTGGTCAGGGGGAGGAACTGAAGCTTTCTTT. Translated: CASSWSGGGTEAFF.

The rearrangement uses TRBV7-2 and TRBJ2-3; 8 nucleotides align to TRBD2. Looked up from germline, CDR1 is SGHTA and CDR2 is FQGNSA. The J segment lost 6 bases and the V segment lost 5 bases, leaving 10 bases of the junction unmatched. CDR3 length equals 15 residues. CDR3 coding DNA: TGTGCCAGCAGCACAAGCGGGAGTCAGTGGGATACGCAGTATTTT. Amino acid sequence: CASSTSGSQWDTQYF.

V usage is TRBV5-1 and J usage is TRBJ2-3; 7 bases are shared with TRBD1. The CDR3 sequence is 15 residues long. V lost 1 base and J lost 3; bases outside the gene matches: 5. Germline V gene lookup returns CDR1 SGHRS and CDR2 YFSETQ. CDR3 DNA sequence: TGCGCCAGCAGCTTGAACAGGGGAGTTACAGATACGCAGTATTTT. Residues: CASSLNRGVTDTQYF.

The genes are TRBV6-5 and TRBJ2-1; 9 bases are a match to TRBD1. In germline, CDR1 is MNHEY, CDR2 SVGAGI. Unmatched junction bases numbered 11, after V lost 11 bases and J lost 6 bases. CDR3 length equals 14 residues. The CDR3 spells CACSRDRVVNEQFF. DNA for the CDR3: TGTGCCTGTTCCCGGGACAGGGTAGTCAATGAGCAGTTCTTC.

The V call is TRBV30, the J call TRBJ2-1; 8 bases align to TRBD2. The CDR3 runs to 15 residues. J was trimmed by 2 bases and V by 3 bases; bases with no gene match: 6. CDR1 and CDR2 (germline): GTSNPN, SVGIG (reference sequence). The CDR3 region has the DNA TGTGCCTGGAGGCGAGAGACTAGCGCCTACAATGAGCAGTTCTTC. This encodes CAWRRETSAYNEQFF.

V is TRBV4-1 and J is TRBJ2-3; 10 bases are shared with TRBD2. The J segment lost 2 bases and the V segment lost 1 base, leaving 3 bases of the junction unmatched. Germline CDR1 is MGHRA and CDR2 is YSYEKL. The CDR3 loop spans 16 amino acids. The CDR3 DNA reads TGCGCCAGCAGCCAAGTACTAGCGGGGAACACAGATACGCAGTATTTT. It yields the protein CASSQVLAGNTDTQYF.

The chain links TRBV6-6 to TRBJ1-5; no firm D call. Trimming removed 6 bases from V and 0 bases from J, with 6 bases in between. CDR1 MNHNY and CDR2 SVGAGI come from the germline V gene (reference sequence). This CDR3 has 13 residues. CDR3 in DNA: TGTGCCAGCAGCCTAGATAGCAATCAGCCCCAGCATTTT. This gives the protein CASSLDSNQPQHF.

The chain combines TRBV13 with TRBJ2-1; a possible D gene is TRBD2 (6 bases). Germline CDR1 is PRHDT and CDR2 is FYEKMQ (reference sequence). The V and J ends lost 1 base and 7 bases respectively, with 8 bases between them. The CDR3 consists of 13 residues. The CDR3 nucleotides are TGTGCCAGCAGCTTAGAACGGGGGAATGAGCAGTTCTTC. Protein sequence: CASSLERGNEQFF.

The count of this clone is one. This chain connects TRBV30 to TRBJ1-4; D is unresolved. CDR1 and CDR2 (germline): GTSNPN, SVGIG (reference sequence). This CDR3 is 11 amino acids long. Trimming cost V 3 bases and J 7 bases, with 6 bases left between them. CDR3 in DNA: TGTGCCTGGAGAAGAGCTGAAAAACTGTTTTTT. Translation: CAWRRAEKLFF.

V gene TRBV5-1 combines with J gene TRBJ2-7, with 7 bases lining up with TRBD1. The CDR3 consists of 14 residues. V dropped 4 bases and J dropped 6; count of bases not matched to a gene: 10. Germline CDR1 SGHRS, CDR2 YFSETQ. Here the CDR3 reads CASSTPGTAIEQYF. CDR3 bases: TGCGCCAGCAGCACACCCGGGACAGCTATCGAGCAGTACTTC.

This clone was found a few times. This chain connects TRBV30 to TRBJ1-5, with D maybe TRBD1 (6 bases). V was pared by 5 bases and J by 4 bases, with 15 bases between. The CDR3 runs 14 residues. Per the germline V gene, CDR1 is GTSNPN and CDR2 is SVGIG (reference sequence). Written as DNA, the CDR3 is TGTGCCTGGCAACCCACAGGGTCTAATCAGCCCCAGCATTTT. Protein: CAWQPTGSNQPQHF.

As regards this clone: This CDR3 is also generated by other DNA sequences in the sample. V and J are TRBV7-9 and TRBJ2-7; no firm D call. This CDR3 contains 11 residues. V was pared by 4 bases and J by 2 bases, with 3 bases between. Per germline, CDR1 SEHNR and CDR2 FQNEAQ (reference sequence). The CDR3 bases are TGTGCCAGCAGCTCCGCCTACGAGCAGTACTTC. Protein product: CASSSAYEQYF. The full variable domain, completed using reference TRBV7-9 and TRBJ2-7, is DTGVSQNPRHKITKRGQNVTFRCDPISEHNRLYWYRQTLGQGPEFLTYFQNEAQLEKSRLLSDRFSAERPKGSFSTLEIQRTEQGDSAMYLCASSSAYEQYFGPGTRLTVT.

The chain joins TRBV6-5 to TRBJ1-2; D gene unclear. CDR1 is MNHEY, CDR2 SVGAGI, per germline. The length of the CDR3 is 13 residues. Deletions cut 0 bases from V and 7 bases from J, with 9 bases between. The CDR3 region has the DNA TGTGCCAGCAGTTACTCGCCCGTCGGTGGCTACACCTTC. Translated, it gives CASSYSPVGGYTF.

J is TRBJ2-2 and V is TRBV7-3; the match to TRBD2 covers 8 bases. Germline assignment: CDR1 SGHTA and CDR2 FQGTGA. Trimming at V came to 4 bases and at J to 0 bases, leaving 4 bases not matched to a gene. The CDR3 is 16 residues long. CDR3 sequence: CASSWIAGSNTGELFF. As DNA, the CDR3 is TGTGCCAGCAGCTGGATAGCGGGATCGAACACCGGGGAGCTGTTTTTT.

Here the CDR3 DNA reads TGTGCCAGCCAAATCCGGGACAGGGCTGAAGCTTTCTTT. Its protein product is CASQIRDRAEAFF. The chain couples TRBV27 to TRBJ1-1, with TRBD1 matching 9 bases. CDR3 length: 13 amino acids. The ends lost 8 bases at V and 6 bases at J; junction bases unmatched: 7. Germline CDR1 reads MNHEY; CDR2 reads SMNVEV (reference sequence).

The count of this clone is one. The CDR3 DNA sequence: TGTGCCAGCAGCTTGGACAGGATCAGCTACAATGAGCAGTTCTTC. It translates to CASSLDRISYNEQFF. This chain connects TRBV5-4 to TRBJ2-1; TRBD1 is a possible D gene (5 bases). Trimming left V 0 bases short and J 3 bases short, with 10 bases between. Germline CDR1 is SGHNT and CDR2 is YYREEE (reference sequence). The CDR3 spans 15 residues.

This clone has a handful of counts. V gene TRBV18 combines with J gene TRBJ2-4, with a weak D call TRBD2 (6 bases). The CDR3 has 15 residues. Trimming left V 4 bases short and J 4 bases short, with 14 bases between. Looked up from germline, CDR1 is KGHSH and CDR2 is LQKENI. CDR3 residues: CASSLGGGTKNIQYF. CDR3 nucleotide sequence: TGTGCCAGCTCACTTGGAGGAGGGACGAAAAACATTCAGTACTTC.